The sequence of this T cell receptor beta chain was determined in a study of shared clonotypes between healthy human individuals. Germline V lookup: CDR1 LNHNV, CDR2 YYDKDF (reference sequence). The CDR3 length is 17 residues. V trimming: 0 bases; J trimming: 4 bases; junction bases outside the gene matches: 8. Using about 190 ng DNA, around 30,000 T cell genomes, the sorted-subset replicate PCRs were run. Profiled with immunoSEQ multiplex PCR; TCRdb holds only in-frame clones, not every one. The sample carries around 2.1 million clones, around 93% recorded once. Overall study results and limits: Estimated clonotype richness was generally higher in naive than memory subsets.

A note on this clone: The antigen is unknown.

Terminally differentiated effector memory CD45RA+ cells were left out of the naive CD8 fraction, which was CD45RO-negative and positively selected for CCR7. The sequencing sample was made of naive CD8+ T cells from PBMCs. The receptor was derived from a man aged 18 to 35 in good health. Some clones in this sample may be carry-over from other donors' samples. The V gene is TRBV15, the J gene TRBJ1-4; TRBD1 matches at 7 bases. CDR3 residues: CATSRDLGTAINEKLFF. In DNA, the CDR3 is TGTGCCACCAGCAGAGATTTAGGGACAGCGATTAATGAAAAACTGTTTTTT.